The source of this T cell receptor (beta chain) is a study of breast tumors, draining lymph nodes, adjacent tissues. Study-wide results and limits: The lymph node origin of tumor T cells was framed as consistent with a hypothesis, not demonstrated. Most tumor T cells seemingly derive from lymph node, then expand in tumor.

The CDR3 totals 15 residues. Samples came from axillary lymph nodes draining the breast cancer. TCRdb recomputed calls from the multiplex PCR reads with MiXCR, one row per CDR3 protein. The sample lists about 180,000 distinct CDR3 sequences; approximately 30% were seen once. Note on this clonotype: The antigen is undetermined. One end of the junction varies from germline; a read error may be responsible.

The source of this sequence is a female donor with breast cancer. Some clones in this sample may be carry-over from other donors' samples. Sequenced input: axillary lymph node tissue. The rearrangement links TRBV12-3 or TRBV12-4 to TRBJ2-7; D ambiguous. CDR3 coding DNA: TGTGCCAGCAGTTTCCCACCTTCCCCCTCCTACGAGCGGTACTTC. It specifies CASSFPPSPSYERYF.